These 17 T cell receptor beta chains were sequenced from one sample in a study of PD-L1 blockade in urothelial cancer. Produced via immunoSEQ multiplex PCR; TCRdb's table is partial and in-frame only. Of 30,000 to 40,000 clones listed, approximately 90% were seen once; the top ten hold 8.3%. Sequencing used PBMCs, obtained around atezolizumab (anti-PD-L1) treatment. All receptors come from a man in his 70s with urothelial cancer.

A few counts support this clone. The V gene is TRBV5-1, the J gene TRBJ2-7; D is unresolved. The V end lost 4 bases, the J end lost 2 bases, and 7 bases lay between the germline ends. This CDR3 comprises 12 residues. CDR1 SGHRS and CDR2 YFSETQ come from the germline V gene. Written as DNA, the CDR3 is TGCGCCAGCAGCGGCACAGCCTACGAGCAGTACTTC. This translates into CASSGTAYEQYF.

The rearrangement joins TRBV5-1 to TRBJ2-7; D gene uncertain. Per germline, CDR1 SGHRS and CDR2 YFSETQ. V gave up 0 bases and J gave up 3 bases, with 10 bases separating them. The CDR3 contains 14 residues. This CDR3 is CASSLARADYEQYF. CDR3 coding DNA: TGCGCCAGCAGCTTGGCACGAGCCGACTACGAGCAGTACTTC.

This clone was recorded only once. The rearrangement joins TRBV27 to TRBJ2-7; 8 nucleotides line up with TRBD2. The germline gives CDR1 MNHEY, CDR2 SMNVEV (reference sequence). V shed 2 bases and J 7 bases; nucleotides not matched to a gene: 4. This CDR3 has 13 residues. CDR3 loop: CASSLREGREQYF. The CDR3 region has the DNA TGTGCCAGCAGTTTACGGGAGGGCCGGGAGCAGTACTTC.

The chain joins TRBV5-4 to TRBJ1-6, with a tentative D call TRBD1 (5 bases). Germline loops: CDR1 SGHNT, CDR2 YYREEE (reference sequence). V was shortened by 3 bases and J by 7 bases, with 11 bases between the two germline ends. The CDR3 contains 14 residues. The CDR3 DNA sequence: TGTGCCAGCAGCTCCGGACAACTAAATTCACCCCTCCACTTT. This codes for CASSSGQLNSPLHF.

CDR3 sequence reads: CASSLGARETQYF. The CDR3 nucleotides read TGTGCCAGCAGTTTGGGGGCTAGGGAGACCCAGTACTTC. The V and J genes are TRBV28 and TRBJ2-5, with D tentatively TRBD1 (6 bases). The CDR3 is made up of 13 amino acids. The V and J ends lost 3 bases and 5 bases respectively, with 10 bases between them. Germline V gene lookup returns CDR1 MDHEN and CDR2 SYDVKM.

V gene TRBV29-1 combines with J gene TRBJ2-4; TRBD2 might be the D (7 bases). This CDR3 contains 13 residues. V was cut by 3 bases and J by 8 bases, with 14 bases left in between. The germline V gene has CDR1 SQVTM and CDR2 ANQGSEA. The CDR3 DNA is TGCAGCGTTGATGTGCGGGGGCGGGACATTCAGTACTTC. It yields the protein CSVDVRGRDIQYF.

The genes are TRBV5-1 and TRBJ2-2, with 10 nucleotides matching TRBD2. Germline values: CDR1 SGHRS, CDR2 YFSETQ. After removal of 7 bases from V and 1 base from J, the junction contained 1 base not matched to a gene. The CDR3 consists of 14 residues. This CDR3 is CASRLAGNTGELFF. The DNA for the CDR3 is TGCGCCAGCCGACTAGCGGGGAACACCGGGGAGCTGTTTTTT. The entire variable domain, with the rest obtained from reference TRBV5-1 and TRBJ2-2, is as follows: KAGVTQTPRYLIKTRGQQVTLSCSPISGHRSVSWYQQTPGQGLQFLFEYFSETQRNKGNFPGRFSGRQFSNSRSEMNVSTLELGDSALYLCASRLAGNTGELFFGEGSRLTVL.

This chain uses TRBV28 with TRBJ2-7; 9 bases map to TRBD2. CDR3 length: 17 amino acids. Germline V CDR1 and CDR2: MDHEN, SYDVKM. With 7 bases clipped from V and 3 bases from J, the junction kept 16 bases outside the gene matches. This CDR3 is CASTKTLGGGRVYEQYF. In DNA, the CDR3 is TGTGCCAGCACCAAAACCCTTGGGGGCGGGAGGGTCTACGAGCAGTACTTC.

This clone came up once. The genes are TRBV27 and TRBJ2-7, with D possibly being TRBD1 (5 bases). Germline assignment: CDR1 MNHEY and CDR2 SMNVEV (reference sequence). Between the trimmed V and J ends, which lost 0 bases and 1 base, there was a span of 10 bases. This CDR3 comprises 15 residues. Here the CDR3 DNA reads TGTGCCAGCAGTTTATCGGAGACAGCTTCCTACGAGCAGTACTTC. This codes for CASSLSETASYEQYF.

This clone was observed once. CDR3 nucleotide sequence: TGTGCCAGCAGCGTATCTCCAGGTAGGGGAGAGACCCAGTACTTC. Translated: CASSVSPGRGETQYF. The chain joins TRBV9 to TRBJ2-5; weak D call: TRBD1 (5 bases). The CDR3 sequence is 15 residues long. Germline V gene lookup returns CDR1 SGDLS and CDR2 YYNGEE. Deletions cut 1 base from V and 4 bases from J, with 14 bases between.

The chain combines TRBV5-1 with TRBJ1-1; TRBD1 matches at 9 bases. Trimming at V came to 0 bases and at J to 4 bases, leaving 4 bases not matched to a gene. CDR3 length equals 15 residues. The germline CDR1 and CDR2 sequences are SGHRS and YFSETQ. The CDR3 DNA reads TGCGCCAGCAGCTTGGACGGACAGGGGCGCACTGAAGCTTTCTTT. The encoded protein is CASSLDGQGRTEAFF.

This clone was observed a single time. The CDR3 region has the DNA TGTGCCAGCAGCTTGGTCGGTACCTCGGCCCAGTACTTC. This codes for CASSLVGTSAQYF. This rearrangement joins TRBV11-2 to TRBJ2-5; D gene ambiguous. Looked up from germline, CDR1 is SGHAT and CDR2 is FQNNGV. Trimming removed 3 bases at V and 9 bases at J, with 14 bases between. The length of the CDR3 is 13 residues.

J is TRBJ1-1 and V is TRBV9; 7 bases are shared with TRBD1. The CDR3 runs 14 residues. Germline loops: CDR1 SGDLS, CDR2 YYNGEE. J gave up 4 bases and V 4 bases, and 7 bases lay outside the gene matches. The CDR3 nucleotides read TGTGCCAGCAGCCCCGCTCAGGGGGGCACTGAAGCTTTCTTT. The encoded protein is CASSPAQGGTEAFF.

This clone showed up just a few times. CDR3 region: CASSATGTGGHETQYF. The CDR3 DNA reads as TGTGCCAGCAGCGCAACCGGGACAGGGGGCCATGAGACCCAGTACTTC. The genes are TRBV9 and TRBJ2-5; TRBD1 aligns across 12 bases. Germline CDR1 and CDR2: SGDLS and YYNGEE. The V segment lost 3 bases and the J segment 5 bases; nucleotides outside the gene matches: 8. The CDR3 spans 16 residues.

The V call is TRBV7-8, the J call TRBJ1-3; a weak D match, TRBD1 (6 bases). Germline CDR1 reads SGHVS; CDR2 reads FQNEAQ. The CDR3 runs 18 residues. Trimming shortened V by 5 bases and J by 3 bases, and 23 bases separated the two germline ends. CDR3 bases: TGTGCCAGCAGCCCCCAGTTTGGTGTGGGGGCTGGTGGAAACACCATATATTTT. This codes for CASSPQFGVGAGGNTIYF.

The V gene is TRBV21-1, the J gene TRBJ2-3; TRBD2 is taken as the D call from the table, unchecked against the DNA. TRBV21-1 is recorded as a pseudogene. This CDR3 is 19 amino acids long. Written as DNA, the CDR3 is TGTGCCAGCAGCAAAACAAGGGTCGGGACTAGCGGGGTTCCGGATACGCAGTATTTT. Protein: CASSKTRVGTSGVPDTQYF.

This clone was found a few times. This chain links TRBV15 with TRBJ2-7; possibly TRBD2 for D (7 bases). V dropped 4 bases and J dropped 0 bases, with 25 bases sitting between them. Germline values: CDR1 LNHNV, CDR2 YYDKDF (reference sequence). This CDR3 is 19 amino acids long. The CDR3 DNA reads as TGTGCCACCAGCACGAAAGGAGGATGGGGGGGCATCAGCTCCTACGAGCAGTACTTC. It translates to CATSTKGGWGGISSYEQYF.